The clone carrying this TCR beta chain was recorded a few times. Authors' analysis steps: Amplification from reference gene primers served as the basis for estimated nucleated cell counts. Clones were sequenced by immunoSEQ multiplex PCR, and TCRdb holds only the in-frame ones, with some missing. Clone size and V and J calls were adopted from that table, with D and trimming inferred from the DNA. The sample records 150,000 to 200,000 clones, around 81% being singletons. The CDR3 consists of 14 residues. Trimming cost V 4 bases and J 7 bases; bases outside gene matches: 7. Germline CDR1 reads LNHDA; CDR2 reads SQIVND (reference sequence). These data come from a study of blood T cell repertoires in COVID-19. Whole-study context: Whether acute or convalescent, the COVID-19 samples came from the United States, Italy and Spain. PBMCs, B-cell-depleted T cells, or T cells were the source of the cDNA or gDNA that made up the material.

This sequence originates from a man aged 55-75 years with active or convalescent COVID-19. This sequence joins TRBV19 and TRBJ1-1; the match to TRBD1 covers 9 bases. Material: peripheral blood. Here the CDR3 DNA reads TGTGCCAGTAGTACCGGACAGGGGACACTTGAAGCTTTCTTT. It codes for CASSTGQGTLEAFF.